Listed below are T cell receptor beta chains from one sample, sequenced in a study of blood T cell repertoires in COVID-19. The repertoire was sequenced with immunoSEQ multiplex PCR; TCRdb's copy has only in-frame clones and lacks some. This table has 250,000 to 400,000 clones, roughly 90% appearing once. Sequencing input: peripheral blood. The receptors originated from a woman aged 25 to 39 with COVID-19, enrolled during active disease. CDR3s include the opening cysteine and the closing phenylalanine or tryptophan. D genes are given only for firm matches. Size values are once, few and many counts, or a class for expanded clones, and some rows have none.

D,size,V,J,DNA,CDR3
NA,NA,TRBV2,TRBJ1-1,TGTGCCAGTGGGAGAGCTGAAGCTTTCTTT,CASGRAEAFF
TRBD1,NA,TRBV2,TRBJ2-1,TGTGCCAGCAGTCCCGGACAGGGGGAGGGAAATGAGCAGTTCTTC,CASSPGQGEGNEQFF
NA,NA,TRBV29-1,TRBJ2-1,TGCAGCGGGATTAATAGCGGCGATGAGCAGTTCTTC,CSGINSGDEQFF
NA,NA,TRBV5-6,TRBJ2-2,TGTGCCAGCAGCTTGGTAGGGACAACGAACACCGGGGAGCTGTTTTTT,CASSLVGTTNTGELFF
TRBD1,NA,TRBV18,TRBJ2-7,TGTGCCAGCGGAGACGGGACAGGGGCTAGCTACGAGCAGTACTTC,CASGDGTGASYEQYF
NA,NA,TRBV6-5,TRBJ2-7,TGTGCCAGCAGTATGATCGGACAGCTTTCCTACGAGCAGTACTTC,CASSMIGQLSYEQYF
TRBD1,NA,TRBV5-4,TRBJ1-1,TGTGCCAGCAGCCGACCGGGACAGGGGATATTGAACACTGAAGCTTTCTTT,CASSRPGQGILNTEAFF
TRBD1,few,TRBV19,TRBJ1-1,TGTGCCAGTAGTCCCGGGACAGGCCCCACCGTAGGGAACACTGAAGCTTTCTTT,CASSPGTGPTVGNTEAFF
NA,NA,TRBV5-1,TRBJ2-6,TGCGCCAGCAGCTTGGCCCCTACAGGGTCGGCCAACGTCCTGACTTTC,CASSLAPTGSANVLTF
TRBD2,NA,TRBV2,TRBJ2-5,TGTGCCAGCAGGGACACTAGCGTTCAAGAGACCCAGTACTTC,CASRDTSVQETQYF
NA,once,TRBV5-4,TRBJ2-3,TGTGCCAGCAGCCCTTCGGCTGACTCTAGCACAGATACGCAGTATTTT,CASSPSADSSTDTQYF
NA,NA,TRBV7-2,TRBJ1-1,TGTGCCAGCAGCAACCCCCCGGGAAATGTAGGGACTGAAGCTTTCTTT,CASSNPPGNVGTEAFF
TRBD1,NA,TRBV7-6,TRBJ1-3,TGTGCCAGCAGCTCAGGGACAGGACGTGGAAACACCATATATTTT,CASSSGTGRGNTIYF
NA,NA,TRBV7-9,TRBJ1-5,TGTGCCAGCAGCCCTCCGGGAGGCCAGCCCCAGCATTTT,CASSPPGGQPQHF
TRBD2,NA,TRBV3-1/TRBV3-2,TRBJ2-3,TGTGCCAGCAGGTATCTAGCGGGGGGCACAGATACGCAGTATTTT,CASRYLAGGTDTQYF
NA,NA,TRBV11-3,TRBJ1-1,TGTGCCAGCAGCGAGACCAGGGGATACAACACTGAAGCTTTCTTT,CASSETRGYNTEAFF
TRBD1,few,TRBV28,TRBJ1-2,TGTGCGAGCCGGGACAGTTACTATGGCTACACCTTC,CASRDSYYGYTF
NA,NA,TRBV9,TRBJ2-6,TGTGCCAGCAGCGTAAGGAGCTCTGGGGCCAACGTCCTGACTTTC,CASSVRSSGANVLTF
NA,NA,TRBV19,TRBJ1-5,TGTGCCAGTAGAACCAGTTGGCAGCCCCAGCATTTT,CASRTSWQPQHF
TRBD2,NA,TRBV18,TRBJ2-7,TGTGCCAGCTCACCATTAGGGACTAGTATCTACGAGCAGTACTTC,CASSPLGTSIYEQYF
TRBD1,few,TRBV11-3,TRBJ2-5,TGTGCCAGCAGCACAGGACAGGCGGAGGAGACCCAGTACTTC,CASSTGQAEETQYF
NA,once,TRBV11-1,TRBJ2-1,TGTGCCAGCAGCTTAGTTGGGAGTTCGTACAATGAGCAGTTCTTC,CASSLVGSSYNEQFF